These 10 T cell receptor beta chains originate from one sample sequenced in a study of blood T cells in healthy people across ages. Primed by a sample-barcoded 5' primer and a J-beta primer mix, a second PCR proceeded for 7 to 11 cycles. One entry per CDR3 protein, called by TCRdb with MiXCR from the 5' RACE reads. The sample carries 1.8 million or so distinct CDR3 sequences, roughly two fifths recorded once. Sequenced material: blood. The source of these receptors is a human donor in good health.

The chain links TRBV20-1 to TRBJ2-3; weak D call: TRBD2 (6 bases). V lost 6 bases and J 2 bases, leaving 18 bases between the germline ends. The CDR3 length is 15 residues. Per germline, CDR1 DFQATT and CDR2 SNEGSKA (reference sequence). CDR3 amino acids: CSANPGTGDTDTQYF. CDR3 nucleotide sequence: TGCAGTGCCAACCCCGGGACTGGCGACACAGATACGCAGTATTTT.

This clonotype was seen only a few times. The chain employs TRBV20-1 and TRBJ1-1; 9 nucleotides match TRBD1. The CDR3 extends over 15 amino acids. Germline CDR1 reads DFQATT; CDR2 reads SNEGSKA (reference sequence). Losses at the gene ends were 5 bases for V and 1 base for J; bases not matched to a gene: 8. The CDR3 here is CSASGTGRRNTEAFF. The CDR3, as DNA: TGCAGTGCTTCCGGGACAGGGAGGCGGAACACTGAAGCTTTCTTT.

The chain has TRBV7-2 and TRBJ2-1; D remains unclear. The CDR3 is 14 residues long. Trimming took 5 bases from V and 4 from J, leaving 12 bases between them. CDR1 is SGHTA and CDR2 is FQGNSA in the germline V gene. The CDR3 DNA reads as TGTGCCAGCAGCGTCAATGGGCCGTACAATGAGCAGTTCTTC. This encodes CASSVNGPYNEQFF.

The chain couples TRBV27 to TRBJ2-5, with 7 bases identical to TRBD2. The CDR3 is 14 residues long. With 2 bases clipped from V and 12 bases from J, the junction kept 12 bases outside the gene matches. Looked up from germline, CDR1 is MNHEY and CDR2 is SMNVEV (reference sequence). The DNA of the CDR3 is TGTGCCAGCAGTTTAACCGCTGCGGGGGACGATGAGTACTTC. As protein: CASSLTAAGDDEYF.

The chain couples TRBV6-8 to TRBJ1-5, with D perhaps TRBD1 (5 bases). V gave up 5 bases and J gave up 3 bases, with 14 bases separating them. Germline CDR1 and CDR2: MNHGY and SAAAGT. This CDR3 is built from 15 residues. The DNA of the CDR3 is TGTGCCAGCAGTCAGGGTCCCGCACACAATCAGCCCCAGCATTTT. Its protein is CASSQGPAHNQPQHF.

This clonotype was seen only a few times. The DNA of the CDR3 is TGCAGTGCCCCCTTTTCGGACGAGCAGTACTTC. This codes for CSAPFSDEQYF. V usage is TRBV20-1 and J usage is TRBJ2-7; no reliable D call. There are 11 residues in the CDR3. Deletions cut 6 bases from V and 5 bases from J, with 11 bases between. The germline V gene has CDR1 DFQATT and CDR2 SNEGSKA (reference sequence).

This clonotype was found many times. The V call is TRBV5-1, the J call TRBJ2-1, with a weak D call TRBD2 (7 bases). Trimming left V 4 bases short and J 6 bases short, with 14 bases between. The germline V gene encodes CDR1 SGHRS and CDR2 YFSETQ. The CDR3 length is 14 residues. CDR3 sequence (DNA): TGCGCCAGCAGCGGGCGGGGGCCATCCAATGAGCAGTTCTTC. Residues: CASSGRGPSNEQFF.

The genes are TRBV5-5 and TRBJ1-1; D may be TRBD1 (5 bases). This CDR3 contains 16 residues. Germline V gene data show CDR1 as SGHKS and CDR2 as YYEKEE (reference sequence). Trimming removed 4 bases from V and 2 bases from J, with 18 bases in between. CDR3 residues: CASSPRDPRYNTEAFF. For the CDR3, the DNA is TGTGCCAGCAGCCCCCGGGACCCGCGGTATAACACTGAAGCTTTCTTT.

The CDR3 protein is CSARVMNSPLHF. In DNA, the CDR3 is TGCAGTGCTAGAGTCATGAATTCACCCCTCCACTTT. The chain joins TRBV20-1 to TRBJ1-6; D is uncertain. CDR3 size: 12 residues. V shed 1 base and J shed 7 bases, with 5 bases lying between them. The germline gives CDR1 DFQATT, CDR2 SNEGSKA (reference sequence).

This chain links TRBV5-1 with TRBJ2-1, with D perhaps matching TRBD1 (7 bases). Germline V gives CDR1 SGHRS, CDR2 YFSETQ. V was shortened by 0 bases and J by 1 base, with 20 bases between the two germline ends. CDR3 size: 19 residues. This CDR3 reads CASSLDPSRGAGSYNEQFF. The CDR3 DNA reads as TGCGCCAGCAGCTTGGATCCTAGCAGGGGGGCCGGGTCCTACAATGAGCAGTTCTTC.